The T cell receptor (beta chain) described here comes from a study of blood T cells in healthy people across ages. This clonotype has just a few counts. Its antigen is still unknown. The germline V gene encodes CDR1 SGHTA and CDR2 FQGNSA. There are 13 residues in the CDR3. V was trimmed by 1 base and J by 4 bases, leaving 5 bases between them. A second PCR, run for about 6 to 11 cycles, used a sample-barcoded 5' primer plus a J-beta primer mix. Each cDNA molecule, via a template-switch adaptor with 12 random nucleotides, was tagged. From the 5' RACE reads, TCRdb called clonotypes with MiXCR, one entry per CDR3 protein. The sample lists hundreds of thousands of distinct CDR3 sequences, roughly 50% occurring once. Study-level findings and limits: Naive T cell percentage showed a strong correlation with TCR beta diversity.

The TCR sequence derives from a man aged 55 to 70 in good health. Material for sequencing was blood. The chain uses TRBV7-2 and TRBJ2-4; tentative D call: TRBD2 (5 bases). CDR3 DNA sequence: TGTGCCAGCAGCTTAGGGACTAAAAACATTCAGTACTTC. Amino acids: CASSLGTKNIQYF.